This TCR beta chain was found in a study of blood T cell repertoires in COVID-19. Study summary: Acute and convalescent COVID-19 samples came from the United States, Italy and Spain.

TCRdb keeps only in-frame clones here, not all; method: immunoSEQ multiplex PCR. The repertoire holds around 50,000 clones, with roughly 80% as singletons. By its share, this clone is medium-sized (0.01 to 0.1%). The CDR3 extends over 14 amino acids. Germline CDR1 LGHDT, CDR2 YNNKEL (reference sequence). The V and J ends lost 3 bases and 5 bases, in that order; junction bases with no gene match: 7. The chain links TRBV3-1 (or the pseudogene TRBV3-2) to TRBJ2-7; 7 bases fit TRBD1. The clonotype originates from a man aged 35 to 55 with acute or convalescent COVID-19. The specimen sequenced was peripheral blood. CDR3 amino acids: CASSHSEGANEQYF. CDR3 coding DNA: TGTGCCAGCAGCCACTCTGAGGGGGCCAACGAGCAGTACTTC.